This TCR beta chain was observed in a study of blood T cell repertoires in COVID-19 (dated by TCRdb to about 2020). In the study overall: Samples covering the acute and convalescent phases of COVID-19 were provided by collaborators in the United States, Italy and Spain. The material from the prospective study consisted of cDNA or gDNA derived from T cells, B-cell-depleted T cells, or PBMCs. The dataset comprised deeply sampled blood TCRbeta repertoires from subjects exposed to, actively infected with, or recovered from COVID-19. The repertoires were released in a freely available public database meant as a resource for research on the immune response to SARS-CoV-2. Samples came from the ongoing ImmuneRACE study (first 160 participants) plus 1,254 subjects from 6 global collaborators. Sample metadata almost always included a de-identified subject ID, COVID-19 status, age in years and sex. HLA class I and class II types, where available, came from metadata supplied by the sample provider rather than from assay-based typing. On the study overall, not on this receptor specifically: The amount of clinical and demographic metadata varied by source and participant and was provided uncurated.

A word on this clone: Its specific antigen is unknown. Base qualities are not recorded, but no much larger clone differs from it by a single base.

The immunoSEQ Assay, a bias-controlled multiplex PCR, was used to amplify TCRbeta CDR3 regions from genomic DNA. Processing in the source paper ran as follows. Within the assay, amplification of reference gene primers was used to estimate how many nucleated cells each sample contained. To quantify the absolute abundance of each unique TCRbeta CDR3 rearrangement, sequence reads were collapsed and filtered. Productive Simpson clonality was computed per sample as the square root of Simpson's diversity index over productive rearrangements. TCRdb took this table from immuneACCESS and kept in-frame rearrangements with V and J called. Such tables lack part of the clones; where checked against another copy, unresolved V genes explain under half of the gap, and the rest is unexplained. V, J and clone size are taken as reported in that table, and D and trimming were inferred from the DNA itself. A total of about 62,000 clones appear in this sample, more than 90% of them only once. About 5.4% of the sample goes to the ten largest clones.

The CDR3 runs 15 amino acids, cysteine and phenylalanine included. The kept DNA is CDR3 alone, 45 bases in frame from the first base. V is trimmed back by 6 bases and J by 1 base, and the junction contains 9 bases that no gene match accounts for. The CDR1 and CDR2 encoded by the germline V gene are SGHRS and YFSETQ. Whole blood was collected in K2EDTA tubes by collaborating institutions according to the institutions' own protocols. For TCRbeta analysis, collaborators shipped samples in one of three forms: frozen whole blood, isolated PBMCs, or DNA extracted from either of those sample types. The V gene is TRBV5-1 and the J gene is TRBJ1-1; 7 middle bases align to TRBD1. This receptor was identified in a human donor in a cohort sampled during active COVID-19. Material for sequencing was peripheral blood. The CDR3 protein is CASKLTGTENTEAFF. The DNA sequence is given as TGCGCCAGCAAACTTACCGGGACAGAGAACACTGAAGCTTTCTTT.